Listed below are T cell receptor beta chains from one sample, sequenced in a study of T cells in Graves' hyperthyroidism and ophthalmopathy. From the multiplex PCR reads, TCRdb called clonotypes with MiXCR, one entry per CDR3 protein. The table lists fewer than 800,000 distinct CDR3 sequences, around 15% of them singletons. Sequenced input: blood. The receptors here all came from a man between 18 and 35 years old with Graves' hyperthyroidism. CDR3s include the opening cysteine and the closing phenylalanine or tryptophan. D genes are given only for firm matches. Some rows mark clone size as missing; the rest say once, few, many or name a class of expanded clone.

size: many; D: -; J: TRBJ1-1; V: TRBV3-1; CDR3: CASSPGHAGNTEAFF; DNA: TGTGCCAGCAGCCCCGGACACGCAGGGAACACTGAAGCTTTCTTT
size: few; D: TRBD2; J: TRBJ2-5; V: TRBV6-1; CDR3: CASSEGGGQGWGTSGRTDQETQYF; DNA: TGTGCCAGCAGTGAAGGGGGGGGACAGGGGTGGGGGACTAGCGGGAGGACCGACCAAGAGACCCAGTACTTC
size: many; D: -; J: TRBJ2-7; V: TRBV20-1; CDR3: CSAFLGISSEQYF; DNA: TGCAGTGCTTTCCTAGGGATATCCTCCGAGCAGTACTTC
size: -; D: -; J: TRBJ2-4; V: TRBV20-1; CDR3: CSARATGILDIQYF; DNA: TGCAGTGCTAGAGCAACAGGAATTTTGGACATTCAGTACTTC
size: many; D: TRBD2; J: TRBJ2-7; V: TRBV27; CDR3: CASRALAGLPSEQYF; DNA: TGTGCCAGCAGAGCCCTAGCGGGGCTGCCTTCCGAGCAGTACTTC
size: few; D: -; J: TRBJ2-7; V: TRBV19; CDR3: CASSISDVSYEQYF; DNA: TGTGCCAGTAGTATCTCGGACGTCTCCTACGAGCAGTACTTC
size: many; D: -; J: TRBJ1-1; V: TRBV6-1; CDR3: CASSQAKGSDSTEAFF; DNA: TGTGCCAGCAGCCAGGCTAAGGGTTCTGATAGCACTGAAGCTTTCTTT
size: many; D: -; J: TRBJ1-5; V: TRBV20-1; CDR3: CSARVRVGSPNQPQHF; DNA: TGCAGTGCTAGAGTTAGGGTCGGCTCCCCCAATCAGCCCCAGCATTTT
size: -; D: -; J: TRBJ1-2; V: TRBV7-3; CDR3: CASSFKDWNYGYTF; DNA: TGTGCCAGCAGCTTTAAGGACTGGAACTATGGCTACACCTTC
size: many; D: TRBD2; J: TRBJ2-5; V: TRBV28; CDR3: CASSSNSGRWETQYF; DNA: TGTGCCAGCAGTTCCAATAGCGGGAGGTGGGAGACCCAGTACTTC
size: many; D: TRBD1; J: TRBJ2-7; V: TRBV6-1; CDR3: CASSPDRGYEQYF; DNA: TGTGCCAGCAGCCCCGACAGGGGCTACGAGCAGTACTTC
size: few; D: -; J: TRBJ2-3; V: TRBV6-1; CDR3: CASSGRGSQYF; DNA: TGTGCCAGCAGTGGAAGAGGTTCGCAGTATTTT
size: many; D: -; J: TRBJ2-1; V: TRBV30; CDR3: CAWSVGGRLDEQFF; DNA: TGTGCCTGGAGTGTAGGCGGCCGGCTCGATGAGCAGTTCTTC
size: few; D: TRBD1; J: TRBJ1-6; V: TRBV12-3/TRBV12-4; CDR3: CASSLVRGQSPLHF; DNA: TGTGCCAGCAGTTTGGTCAGGGGGCAATCACCCCTCCACTTT
size: many; D: -; J: TRBJ1-4; V: TRBV28; CDR3: CASSLDAGDEKLFF; DNA: TGTGCCAGCAGTTTAGACGCGGGGGATGAAAAACTGTTTTTT
size: -; D: -; J: TRBJ2-1; V: TRBV28; CDR3: CASSPPLEDEQFF; DNA: TGTGCCAGCAGTCCGCCCTTAGAAGATGAGCAGTTCTTC